This TCR beta chain emerged from a study of vaccination effects on CD4 cells after COVID-19. Study context: Sequencing in the ViraFEST assay came after antigen-specific CD4+ T cells had been expanded with viral peptide pools, which were used to stimulate PBMC. They grew two million PBMC in each well, adding around 9 IU/ml IL-2 and approximately 10 ug/ml peptides. Two doses of BNT162b2 or mRNA-1273 vaccine were administered to participants. Whole-study findings and limits: Few convalescent patients, and no early post-infection timepoints, were available to the study.

At the end of about 10 days of culture, CD4+ T cells were isolated. A note on this clone: Its specificity is not known.

The repertoire was sequenced with immunoSEQ multiplex PCR; TCRdb's copy has only in-frame clones and lacks some. The sample has about 74,000 clones; more than 70% are singletons. The V end was cut by 3 bases, the J end by 10 bases, with 16 bases between. The CDR3 totals 13 residues. From germline, CDR1 is SGHKS and CDR2 YYEKEE (reference sequence). V gene TRBV5-5 combines with J gene TRBJ1-2; maybe TRBD1 (5 bases). The source material was CD4+ T cells from PBMCs cultured without peptide, sampled before COVID-19 vaccination. The TCR sequence derives from a human donor who received a COVID-19 vaccine. The CDR3 nucleotides are TGTGCCAGCAGCTCCTACGTGCAGGGCGACTACACCTTC. It specifies CASSSYVQGDYTF. Based on the CDR3 plus reference TRBV5-5 and TRBJ1-2, the full variable domain is DAGVTQSPTHLIKTRGQQVTLRCSPISGHKSVSWYQQVLGQGPQFIFQYYEKEERGRGNFPDRFSARQFPNYSSELNVNALLLGDSALYLCASSSYVQGDYTFGSGTRLTVV.